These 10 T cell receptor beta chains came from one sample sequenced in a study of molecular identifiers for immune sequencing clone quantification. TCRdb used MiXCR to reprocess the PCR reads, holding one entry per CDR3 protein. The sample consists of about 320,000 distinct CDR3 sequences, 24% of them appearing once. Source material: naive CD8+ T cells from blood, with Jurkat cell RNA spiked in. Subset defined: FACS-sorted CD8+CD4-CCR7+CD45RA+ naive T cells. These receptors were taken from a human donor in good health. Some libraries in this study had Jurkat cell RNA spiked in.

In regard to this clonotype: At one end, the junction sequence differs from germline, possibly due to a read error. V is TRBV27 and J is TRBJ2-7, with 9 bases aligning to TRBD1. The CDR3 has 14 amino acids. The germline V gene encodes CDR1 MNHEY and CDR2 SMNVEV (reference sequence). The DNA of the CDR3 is TGTGCCGGCAGTTTACTGGGACAGGGTTACGAGCAGTACTTC. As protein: CAGSLLGQGYEQYF.

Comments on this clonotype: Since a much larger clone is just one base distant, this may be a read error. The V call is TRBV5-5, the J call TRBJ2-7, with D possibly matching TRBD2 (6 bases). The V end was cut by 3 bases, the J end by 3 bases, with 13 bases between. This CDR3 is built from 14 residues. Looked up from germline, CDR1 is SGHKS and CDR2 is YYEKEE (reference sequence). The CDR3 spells CASSWGGADYEQYF. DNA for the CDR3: TGTGCCAGCAGCTGGGGCGGGGCCGACTACGAGCAGTACTTC. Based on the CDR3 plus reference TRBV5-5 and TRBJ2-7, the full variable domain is DAGVTQSPTHLIKTRGQQVTLRCSPISGHKSVSWYQQVLGQGPQFIFQYYEKEERGRGNFPDRFSARQFPNYSSELNVNALLLGDSALYLCASSWGGADYEQYFGPGTRLTVT.

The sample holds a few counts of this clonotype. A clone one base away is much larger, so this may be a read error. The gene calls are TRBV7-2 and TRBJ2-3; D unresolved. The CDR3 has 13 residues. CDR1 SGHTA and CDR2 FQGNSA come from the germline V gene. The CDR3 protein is CASSPIRADTQCF. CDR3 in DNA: TGTGCCAGCAGCCCGATTCGAGCAGATACGCAGTGTTTT.

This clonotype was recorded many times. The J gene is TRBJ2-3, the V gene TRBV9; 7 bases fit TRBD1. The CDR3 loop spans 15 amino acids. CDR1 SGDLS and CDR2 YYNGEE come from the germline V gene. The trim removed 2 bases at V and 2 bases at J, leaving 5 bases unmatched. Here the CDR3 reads CASSVGTVNTDTQYF. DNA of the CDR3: TGTGCCAGCAGCGTCGGGACAGTAAACACAGATACGCAGTATTTT.

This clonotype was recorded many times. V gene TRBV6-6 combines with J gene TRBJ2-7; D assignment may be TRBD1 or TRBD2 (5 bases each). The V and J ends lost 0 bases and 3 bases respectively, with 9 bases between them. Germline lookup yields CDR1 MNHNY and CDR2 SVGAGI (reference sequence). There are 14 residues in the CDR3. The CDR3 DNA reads TGTGCCAGCAGTTACTCGGGGGTTTACTACGAGCAGTACTTC. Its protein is CASSYSGVYYEQYF.

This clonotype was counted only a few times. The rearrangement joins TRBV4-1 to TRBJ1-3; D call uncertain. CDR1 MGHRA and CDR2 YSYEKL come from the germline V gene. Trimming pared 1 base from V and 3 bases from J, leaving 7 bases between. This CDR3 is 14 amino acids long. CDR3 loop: CASSQGTSGNTIYF. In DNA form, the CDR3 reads TGCGCCAGCAGCCAAGGTACCAGTGGAAACACCATATATTTT.

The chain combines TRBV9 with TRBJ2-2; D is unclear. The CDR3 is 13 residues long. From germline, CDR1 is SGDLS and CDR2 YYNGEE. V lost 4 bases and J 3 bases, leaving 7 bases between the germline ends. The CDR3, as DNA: TGTGCCAGCAGCTCCCAGGACACCGGGGAGCTGTTTTTT. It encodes CASSSQDTGELFF.

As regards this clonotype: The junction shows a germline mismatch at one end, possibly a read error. CDR3 in DNA: TGTGCCAGCTCACCAGGGCGGTTCCCCAGTCATTTT. Residues: CASSPGRFPSHF. The chain links TRBV18 to TRBJ2-3; unclear D gene. CDR1 is KGHSH, CDR2 LQKENI, per germline. The CDR3 totals 12 residues.

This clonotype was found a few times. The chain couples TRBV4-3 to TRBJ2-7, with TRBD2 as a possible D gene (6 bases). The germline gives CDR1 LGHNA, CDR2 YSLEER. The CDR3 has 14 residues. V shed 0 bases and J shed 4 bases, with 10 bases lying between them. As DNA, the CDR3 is TGCGCCAGCAGCCAAGATTCGAGCGGGTACGAGCAGTACTTC. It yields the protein CASSQDSSGYEQYF.

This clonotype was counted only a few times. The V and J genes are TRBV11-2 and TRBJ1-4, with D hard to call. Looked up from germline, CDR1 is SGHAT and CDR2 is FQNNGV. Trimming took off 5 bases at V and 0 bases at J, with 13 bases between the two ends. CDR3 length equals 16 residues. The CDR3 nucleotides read TGTGCCAGCAGCCTTTCTGGCCGCGCAACTAATGAAAAACTGTTTTTT. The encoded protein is CASSLSGRATNEKLFF.